The present T cell receptor beta chain was sequenced within a study of T-cell reconstitution after alpha-beta-depleted transplantation in children. General study findings and limits: T-cell counts and diversity were attributed mostly to newly produced T cells one year after transplant. Several hundred graft clones that had expanded were reportedly the source of alpha-beta T cells about two months after transplant.

As it was prepared, the TCRbeta library received unique molecular identifiers. Via MiXCR, TCRdb re-called the PCR reads, giving one row per CDR3 protein. The data contain 450,000 to 600,000 distinct CDR3 sequences, 13% of them singletons. Per germline, CDR1 MNHGY and CDR2 SVAAGI. The ends were cut back, 7 bases at V and 0 bases at J, with 13 bases in the middle. The CDR3 spans 15 residues. As concerns this clonotype: Its specificity is unknown.

The clonotype comes from a male patient younger than 18 who had a stem cell transplant for acute myeloid leukemia, so the T cells may come from the graft donor. The rearrangement links TRBV6-9 to TRBJ2-1; no definite D call. This material consisted of PBMCs, mostly from graft donor cells, taken 360 days after TCRalphabeta/CD19-depleted stem cell transplant. CDR3 amino acids: CASTFRRSSYNEQFF. CDR3 bases: TGTGCCAGCACTTTTCGAAGGAGCTCCTACAATGAGCAGTTCTTC.